This TCR beta chain was sequenced in a study of response to subunit inactivated influenza vaccine. TCRdb used MiXCR to reprocess the RT-PCR reads, holding one entry per CDR3 protein. The sample has hundreds of thousands of distinct CDR3 sequences, 7.5% to 8.5% seen once. Study results and caveats: New T cells are recruited in small numbers by each seasonal influenza vaccination, according to the authors' suggestion.

Details on this clonotype: Its antigen is unknown.

The sample was PBMCs from blood, taken around 25 months after vaccination. The TCR sequence derives from a man aged 45 to 75 who received an inactivated influenza vaccine.

The CDR3 DNA sequence: TGCAGCACAGGGAATACCTACGAGCAGTACTTC. The encoded protein is CSTGNTYEQYF. V and J are TRBV20-1 and TRBJ2-7, with a tentative D call TRBD1 (6 bases). The V gene's germline CDR1 is DFQATT and CDR2 SNEGSKA (reference sequence). The CDR3 length is 11 residues.